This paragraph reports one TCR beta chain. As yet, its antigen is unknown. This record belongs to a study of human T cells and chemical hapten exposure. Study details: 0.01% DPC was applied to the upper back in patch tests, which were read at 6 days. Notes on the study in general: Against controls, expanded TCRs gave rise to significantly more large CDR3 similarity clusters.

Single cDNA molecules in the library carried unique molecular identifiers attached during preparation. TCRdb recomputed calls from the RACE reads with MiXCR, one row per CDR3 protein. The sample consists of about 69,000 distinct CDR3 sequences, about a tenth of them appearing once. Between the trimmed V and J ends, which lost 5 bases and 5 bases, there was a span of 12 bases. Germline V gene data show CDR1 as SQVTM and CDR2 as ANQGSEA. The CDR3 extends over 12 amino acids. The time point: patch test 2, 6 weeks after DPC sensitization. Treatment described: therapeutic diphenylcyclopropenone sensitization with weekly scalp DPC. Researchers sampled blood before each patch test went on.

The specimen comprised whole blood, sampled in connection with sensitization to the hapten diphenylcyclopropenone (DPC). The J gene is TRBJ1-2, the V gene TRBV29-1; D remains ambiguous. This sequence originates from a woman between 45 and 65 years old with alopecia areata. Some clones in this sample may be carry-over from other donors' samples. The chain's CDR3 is CSVRPLNYGYTF. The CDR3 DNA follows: TGCAGCGTTCGTCCGTTGAATTATGGCTACACCTTC. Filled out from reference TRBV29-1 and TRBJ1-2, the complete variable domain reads SAVISQKPSRDICQRGTSLTIQCQVDSQVTMMFWYRQQPGQSLTLIATANQGSEATYESGFVIDKFPISRPNLTFSTLTVSNMSPEDSSIYLCSVRPLNYGYTFGSGTRLTVV.